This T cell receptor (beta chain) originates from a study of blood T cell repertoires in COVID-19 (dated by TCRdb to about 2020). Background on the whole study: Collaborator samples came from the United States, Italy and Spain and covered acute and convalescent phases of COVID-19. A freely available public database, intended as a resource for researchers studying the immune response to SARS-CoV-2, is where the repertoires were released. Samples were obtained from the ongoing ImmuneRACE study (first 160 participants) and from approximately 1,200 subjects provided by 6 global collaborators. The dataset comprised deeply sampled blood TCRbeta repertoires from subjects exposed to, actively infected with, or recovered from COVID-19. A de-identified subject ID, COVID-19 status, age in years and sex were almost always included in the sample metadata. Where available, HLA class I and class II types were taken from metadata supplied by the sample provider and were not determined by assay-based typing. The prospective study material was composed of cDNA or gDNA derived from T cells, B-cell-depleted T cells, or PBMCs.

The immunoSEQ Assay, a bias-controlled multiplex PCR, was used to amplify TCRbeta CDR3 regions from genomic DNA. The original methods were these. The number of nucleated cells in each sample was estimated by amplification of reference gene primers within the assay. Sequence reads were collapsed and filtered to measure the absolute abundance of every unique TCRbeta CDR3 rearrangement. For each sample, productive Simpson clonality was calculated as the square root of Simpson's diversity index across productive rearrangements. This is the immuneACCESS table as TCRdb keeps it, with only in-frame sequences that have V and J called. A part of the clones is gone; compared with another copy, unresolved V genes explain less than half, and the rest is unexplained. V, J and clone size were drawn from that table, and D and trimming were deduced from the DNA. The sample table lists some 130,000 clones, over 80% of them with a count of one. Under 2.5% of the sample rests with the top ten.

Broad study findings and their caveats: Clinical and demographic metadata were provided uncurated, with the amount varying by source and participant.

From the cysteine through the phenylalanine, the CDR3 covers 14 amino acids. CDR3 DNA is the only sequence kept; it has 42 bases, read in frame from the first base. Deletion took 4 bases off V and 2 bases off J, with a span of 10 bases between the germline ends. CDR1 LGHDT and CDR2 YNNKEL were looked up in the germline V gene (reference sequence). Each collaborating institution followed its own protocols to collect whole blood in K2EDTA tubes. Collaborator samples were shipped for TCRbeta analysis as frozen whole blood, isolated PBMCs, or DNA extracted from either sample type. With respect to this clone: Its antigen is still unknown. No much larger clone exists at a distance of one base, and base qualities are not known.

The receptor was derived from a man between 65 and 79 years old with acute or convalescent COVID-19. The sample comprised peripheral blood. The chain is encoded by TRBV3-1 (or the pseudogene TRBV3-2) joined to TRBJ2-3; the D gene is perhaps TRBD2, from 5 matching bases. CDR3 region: CASSPGLTTDTQYF. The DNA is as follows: TGTGCCAGCAGCCCCGGACTGACCACAGATACGCAGTATTTT.